This T cell receptor beta chain was documented in a study of OX40 agonist ivuxolimab in advanced cancers. The CDR3 has 15 residues. The junction had 6 bases not matched to a gene; V was cut back by 3 bases and J by 4 bases. CDR1 is MNHEY, CDR2 SMNVEV, per germline (reference sequence). Assay: immunoSEQ multiplex PCR; the TCRdb copy retains only in-frame clones and omits some. The sample consists of some 60,000 clones, roughly nine tenths of them appearing once. The sequencing used CD4+ or CD8+ T cells sorted from blood, collected in a trial of the OX40 agonist ivuxolimab. The TCR sequence derives from an adult with an advanced solid tumor such as melanoma, head and neck, liver or kidney cancer. The V gene is TRBV27, the J gene TRBJ1-5; 7 positions match TRBD1. The CDR3 protein is CASSFSGTVNQPQHF. The CDR3 DNA reads TGTGCCAGCAGTTTCTCCGGGACAGTAAATCAGCCCCAGCATTTT.